This paragraph covers one TCR beta chain sequence. Antigen unknown. The germline V gene encodes CDR1 DFQATT and CDR2 SNEGSKA (reference sequence). The CDR3 extends over 14 amino acids. V lost 0 bases and J lost 4, with 13 bases in between. This entry belongs to a study of response to subunit inactivated influenza vaccine. Points from the study as a whole: After each seasonal influenza vaccination, few new T cells are recruited, the authors suggested.

Using its own MiXCR run on the RT-PCR reads, TCRdb lists one record per CDR3 protein. The table lists about 240,000 distinct CDR3 sequences, 9.5% to 15% of them singletons, with less than 8.5% in the top ten. This clonotype was obtained from a man between 50 and 59 years old who received an inactivated influenza vaccine. This chain joins TRBV20-1 and TRBJ2-7; no clear D gene. Specimen: non-naive T cells sorted from PBMCs, collected roughly 2 weeks before vaccination. DNA for the CDR3: TGCAGTGCTAGAGATCCCTTGGGGTTATACGAGCAGTACTTC. The encoded protein is CSARDPLGLYEQYF.